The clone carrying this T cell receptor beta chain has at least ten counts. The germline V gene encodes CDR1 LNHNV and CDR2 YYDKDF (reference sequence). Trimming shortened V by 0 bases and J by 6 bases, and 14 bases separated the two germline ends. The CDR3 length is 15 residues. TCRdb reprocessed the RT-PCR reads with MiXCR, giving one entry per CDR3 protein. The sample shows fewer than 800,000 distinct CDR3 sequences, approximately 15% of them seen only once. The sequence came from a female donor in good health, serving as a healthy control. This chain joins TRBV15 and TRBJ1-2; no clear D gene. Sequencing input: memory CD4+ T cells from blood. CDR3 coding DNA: TGTGCCACCAGCAGAGAGGGAATAGGGATAAATGGCTACACCTTC. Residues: CATSREGIGINGYTF.